Listed below are T cell receptor beta chains from one sample, sequenced in a study of early T cells in non-severe SARS-CoV-2 infection. Via MiXCR, TCRdb re-called the 5' RACE reads, giving one row per CDR3 protein. Seen here are 65,000 to 95,000 distinct CDR3 sequences, around 5% observed once, and the top ten hold under 8%. Specimen: whole blood, collected at baseline. The receptors were sampled from an adult who was a healthcare worker with PCR-confirmed SARS-CoV-2 infection or an uninfected control (not recorded which). Each CDR3 is given with its conserved first and last residue. Each record gives: J gene, V gene, CDR3 protein.

TRBJ1-2 | TRBV11-1 | CASSRGTERNYGYTF
TRBJ1-1 | TRBV9 | CASSVARQGRSTEAFF
TRBJ2-5 | TRBV20-1 | CSAWTSGRAGTQYF
TRBJ2-2 | TRBV6-2/TRBV6-3 | CASRGGGANTGELFF
TRBJ2-4 | TRBV13 | CASSVTGLAKNIQYF
TRBJ2-7 | TRBV27 | CASSSTTSGFSNYEQYF
TRBJ1-2 | TRBV18 | CASSPGQQPNYGYTF
TRBJ2-5 | TRBV7-9 | CASSFPLTDQETQYF
NA | TRBV7-2 | CASSSSNEQYF
TRBJ1-2 | TRBV6-6 | CASSYKGTGGYTF
TRBJ2-1 | TRBV15 | CATSRDQVGPRQFF
TRBJ1-1 | TRBV10-3 | CAIGGSGTEAFF
TRBJ2-3 | TRBV18 | CASSPLGTDTQYF
TRBJ1-2 | TRBV28 | CASSPLGPSNYGYTF
TRBJ1-5 | TRBV7-2 | CASSFLGAHQPQHF
TRBJ2-1 | TRBV7-6 | CASSLAPLGVRSYNEQFF
TRBJ2-3 | TRBV20-1 | CSAQPPTLLAGLSWDTQYF
TRBJ1-1 | TRBV19 | CASGPGTEAFF
TRBJ2-7 | TRBV6-1 | CASTRLGESHYEQYF
TRBJ2-2 | TRBV7-7 | CASSLQGTDTGELFF
TRBJ1-2 | TRBV29-1 | CSVEVLREGGYTF
TRBJ2-1 | TRBV19 | CATNTGTRGANEQFF
TRBJ2-7 | TRBV12-5 | CASGERTSGLHYEQYF
TRBJ1-5 | TRBV4-1 | CASSRDDRAYSNQPQHF
TRBJ2-7 | TRBV29-1 | CSVGGTLKVEQYF
TRBJ2-1 | TRBV20-1 | CSASASSANEQFF
TRBJ2-1 | TRBV9 | CASSVGGTGSYNEQFF
TRBJ2-7 | TRBV12-5 | CASGLGLYEQYF
TRBJ2-2 | TRBV7-2 | CASSFVQGVGGELFF
TRBJ1-2 | TRBV2 | CASSETDRDYGYTF
TRBJ2-3 | TRBV29-1 | CSVDVGVGPTDTQYF
TRBJ1-2 | TRBV5-4 | CASSPGTQRGYTF
TRBJ2-7 | TRBV19 | CASSLLAGSYEQYF
TRBJ1-1 | TRBV10-3 | CAISESQGPNTEAFF
TRBJ2-5 | TRBV30 | CAWSFDVTGGGETQYF
TRBJ2-3 | TRBV11-3 | CASSLRGINTDTQYF
TRBJ2-5 | TRBV2 | CASSETEFGETQYF
TRBJ1-4 | TRBV20-1 | CSANFGGRATNEKLFF
TRBJ2-1 | TRBV7-9 | CASSLGGLAGEGQFF
TRBJ2-1 | TRBV12-3/TRBV12-4 | CASSPPGQYNEQFF
TRBJ2-1 | TRBV7-9 | CASSLSGGNEQFF
TRBJ2-7 | TRBV20-1 | CSARGLAGGYEQYF
TRBJ2-2 | TRBV7-3 | CASSSTGATGELFF
TRBJ1-6 | TRBV12-3/TRBV12-4 | CASSLRGSPLHF
TRBJ2-1 | TRBV12-3/TRBV12-4 | CASSYGAYTYNEQFF
TRBJ1-5 | TRBV12-3/TRBV12-4 | CASSPDGPRMPQHF
TRBJ2-5 | TRBV4-1 | CASSPKTSGSLLETQYF
TRBJ1-5 | TRBV4-1 | CASSQAAGEDSNQPQHF
TRBJ1-1 | TRBV12-3/TRBV12-4 | CASIMGYSEAFF
TRBJ2-1 | TRBV5-1 | CASSTGPQVYEQFF
TRBJ2-2 | TRBV4-2 | CASSQSPGTANTGELFF
TRBJ2-1 | TRBV7-9 | CASSPDLWNEQFF
TRBJ1-5 | TRBV19 | CASSVQQGPNQPQHF
TRBJ2-1 | TRBV5-1 | CASSSGGLAVSSSYNEQFF
TRBJ2-7 | TRBV20-1 | CSAPDGLAGSYEQYF
TRBJ1-4 | TRBV7-8 | CASSRRQGAGEKLFF
TRBJ2-3 | TRBV7-3 | CATRLEGGGADTQYF
TRBJ1-1 | TRBV6-6 | CASSFPGLRNTEAFF
TRBJ1-5 | TRBV5-6 | CASSLCIGLNANQPQHF